The present TCR beta chain was sequenced within a study of shared clonotypes between healthy human individuals. Study details: Every donor yielded three CD4 naive, three CD4 memory, two CD8 naive and one CD8 memory plate.

For this clone: Its antigen is still unknown.

Study-level results: The study found approximately 5% of naive CD4 clonotypes shared across four donors.

The run depth of the assay was deep. Genomic DNA (from each subset) was split evenly across several immunoSEQ plates. Libraries were prepared by immunoSEQ multiplex PCR; TCRdb keeps only in-frame clonotypes and omits some of them. The data show fewer than 400,000 clones, approximately 79% seen once. This CDR3 contains 12 residues. From germline, CDR1 is SGHTA and CDR2 FQGNSA. The V and J ends lost 4 bases and 7 bases respectively, with 10 bases between them. This chain joins TRBV7-2 and TRBJ2-5; unclear D gene. Material: memory CD4+ T cells sorted from blood. The subset was: CD45RA-negative fraction. The TCR comes from a man younger than 45 in good health. CDR3 in DNA: TGTGCCAGCAGCTCAGATTCGGGGACCCAGTACTTC. Protein sequence: CASSSDSGTQYF.